This TCR beta chain was retrieved from a study of beta chain features in type 1 diabetes. Findings and limits, study-wide: TCRB repertoires of naive, central memory and Treg cells appeared more similar among patients than among healthy donors. There was a possibility that cDNA sequencing over-represented cells with high TCR expression.

Sequencing targeted expressed TCRB transcripts, as all isolated RNA had been reverse transcribed. Stem cell-like memory T cell samples averaged about 1.01 million immunoSEQ reads each. Libraries were prepared by immunoSEQ multiplex PCR; TCRdb keeps only in-frame clonotypes and omits some of them. The sample lists approximately 84,000 clones, 30% to 35% occurring once. Germline assignment: CDR1 MNHEY and CDR2 SVGAGI. CDR3 length equals 15 residues. V lost 5 bases and J 5 bases, leaving 18 bases between the germline ends. On this clone itself: Its antigen is unknown.

Sorting with CD45RO/CCR7/CD25/CD127/CD95/CD27 yielded naive, central memory, regulatory and stem-like memory CD4+ cells. V and J are TRBV6-5 and TRBJ2-5; possibly TRBD2 for D (5 bases). The sample comprised stem cell memory CD4+ T cells from blood. This TCR was sampled from a woman between 18 and 30 years old in good health. The CDR3 loop is CASSTRTDPRETQYF. In nucleotides, the CDR3 is TGTGCCAGCAGTACGCGGACTGACCCTAGGGAGACCCAGTACTTC.